These T cell receptor beta chains were read from a single sample in a study of blood T cell repertoires in COVID-19. The repertoire was sequenced with immunoSEQ multiplex PCR; TCRdb's copy has only in-frame clones and lacks some. The sample has around 60,000 clones, about 80% seen once. The sample consisted of peripheral blood. The receptors derive from a man aged 25 to 40 with COVID-19, enrolled during active disease. CDR3s include the opening cysteine and the closing phenylalanine or tryptophan. A D gene is named only where the DNA matches it firmly. Not every row has a clone size; where given, it reads once, few, many or a size class.

D gene: TRBD2; V gene: TRBV6-5; clone size: NA; J gene: TRBJ2-1; CDR3 protein: CASSLAGRTHNEQFF; CDR3 DNA: TGTGCCAGCAGTCTAGCGGGGAGAACCCACAATGAGCAGTTCTTC
D gene: TRBD1; V gene: TRBV6-1; clone size: NA; J gene: TRBJ2-1; CDR3 protein: CASSDPGQGFSRQFF; CDR3 DNA: TGTGCCAGCAGTGACCCGGGACAGGGCTTTTCGCGGCAGTTCTTC
D gene: NA; V gene: TRBV4-1; clone size: NA; J gene: TRBJ2-1; CDR3 protein: CASSYTSFNEQFF; CDR3 DNA: TGCGCCAGCAGCTATACTAGTTTCAATGAGCAGTTCTTC
D gene: NA; V gene: TRBV6-2/TRBV6-3; clone size: once; J gene: TRBJ2-2; CDR3 protein: CASSYYPTGTGELFF; CDR3 DNA: TGTGCCAGCAGTTACTACCCAACAGGGACCGGGGAGCTGTTTTTT
D gene: TRBD2; V gene: TRBV6-5; clone size: NA; J gene: TRBJ2-5; CDR3 protein: CASSNGGARQETQYF; CDR3 DNA: TGTGCCAGCAGTAACGGGGGGGCGCGTCAAGAGACCCAGTACTTC
D gene: TRBD1; V gene: TRBV27; clone size: once; J gene: TRBJ1-1; CDR3 protein: CASSPGTGAATEAFF; CDR3 DNA: TGTGCCAGCAGTCCCGGGACAGGGGCGGCCACTGAAGCTTTCTTT
D gene: TRBD1; V gene: TRBV27; clone size: NA; J gene: TRBJ2-5; CDR3 protein: CASSFLGTGGEETQYF; CDR3 DNA: TGTGCCAGCAGTTTCCTTGGGACAGGGGGCGAAGAGACCCAGTACTTC
D gene: NA; V gene: TRBV6-4; clone size: NA; J gene: TRBJ2-7; CDR3 protein: CASSAGTTYEQYF; CDR3 DNA: TGTGCCAGCAGCGCCGGGACAACATACGAGCAGTACTTC
D gene: NA; V gene: TRBV24-1; clone size: NA; J gene: TRBJ2-3; CDR3 protein: CATSDSGSGTDTQYF; CDR3 DNA: TGTGCCACCAGTGATTCGGGGTCGGGAACAGATACGCAGTATTTT
D gene: NA; V gene: TRBV6-6; clone size: NA; J gene: TRBJ1-5; CDR3 protein: CASRRGTNQPQHF; CDR3 DNA: TGTGCCAGCAGAAGAGGGACTAATCAGCCCCAGCATTTT
D gene: NA; V gene: TRBV28; clone size: NA; J gene: TRBJ2-3; CDR3 protein: CASTSGGLGSTQYF; CDR3 DNA: TGTGCCAGTACCTCTGGAGGATTGGGGAGTACGCAGTATTTT
D gene: NA; V gene: TRBV19; clone size: NA; J gene: TRBJ2-1; CDR3 protein: CASSIVPGENEQFF; CDR3 DNA: TGTGCCAGTAGTATAGTGCCCGGGGAAAATGAGCAGTTCTTC
D gene: TRBD2; V gene: TRBV11-2; clone size: NA; J gene: TRBJ2-3; CDR3 protein: CASSPPASGGADTQYF; CDR3 DNA: TGTGCCAGCAGCCCACCCGCTAGCGGGGGGGCAGATACGCAGTATTTT
D gene: TRBD1; V gene: TRBV3-1/TRBV3-2; clone size: NA; J gene: TRBJ1-2; CDR3 protein: CASRAGTGLIYTF; CDR3 DNA: TGTGCCAGCAGGGCCGGGACAGGGCTTATCTACACCTTC
D gene: NA; V gene: TRBV7-9; clone size: NA; J gene: TRBJ2-1; CDR3 protein: CATSPRASAYNEQFF; CDR3 DNA: TGTGCCACTAGCCCTAGAGCTTCTGCCTACAATGAGCAGTTCTTC
D gene: NA; V gene: TRBV6-5; clone size: NA; J gene: TRBJ1-3; CDR3 protein: CASFAGGNTIYF; CDR3 DNA: TGTGCCAGCTTTGCGGGGGGAAACACCATATATTTT
D gene: NA; V gene: TRBV6-6; clone size: NA; J gene: TRBJ1-3; CDR3 protein: CAAGSPGSGNTIYF; CDR3 DNA: TGTGCCGCGGGATCTCCTGGCTCTGGAAACACCATATATTTT
D gene: NA; V gene: TRBV14; clone size: NA; J gene: TRBJ1-1; CDR3 protein: CASSQVAKGFRTEAFF; CDR3 DNA: TGTGCCAGCAGCCAAGTAGCGAAAGGGTTTCGCACTGAAGCTTTCTTT
D gene: NA; V gene: TRBV5-4; clone size: few; J gene: TRBJ2-1; CDR3 protein: CASSSSSVNEQFF; CDR3 DNA: TGTGCCAGCAGCTCCTCTAGCGTCAATGAGCAGTTCTTC
D gene: TRBD2; V gene: TRBV10-2; clone size: NA; J gene: TRBJ2-3; CDR3 protein: CASSESSLAGGPTDTQYF; CDR3 DNA: TGCGCCAGCAGTGAGTCCTCTCTAGCGGGGGGGCCTACAGATACGCAGTATTTT
D gene: TRBD1; V gene: TRBV12-5; clone size: NA; J gene: TRBJ2-1; CDR3 protein: CASGSGEGGREQFF; CDR3 DNA: TGTGCTAGTGGTTCCGGAGAAGGGGGCAGAGAGCAGTTCTTC
D gene: TRBD1; V gene: TRBV19; clone size: NA; J gene: TRBJ1-5; CDR3 protein: CASSRQGRNSNQPQHF; CDR3 DNA: TGTGCCAGTAGTCGACAGGGGAGGAATAGCAATCAGCCCCAGCATTTT
D gene: NA; V gene: TRBV30; clone size: NA; J gene: TRBJ1-3; CDR3 protein: CAWSEAGNSGNTIYF; CDR3 DNA: TGTGCCTGGAGTGAGGCAGGGAACTCTGGAAACACCATATATTTT
D gene: NA; V gene: TRBV5-1; clone size: once; J gene: TRBJ1-1; CDR3 protein: CASSVGADRNTEAFF; CDR3 DNA: TGCGCCAGCAGCGTAGGGGCCGATAGAAACACTGAAGCTTTCTTT
D gene: TRBD1; V gene: TRBV7-9; clone size: NA; J gene: TRBJ2-7; CDR3 protein: CASSSTGQGRRAYEQYF; CDR3 DNA: TGTGCCAGCAGCTCGACGGGACAGGGTAGAAGGGCCTACGAGCAGTACTTC
D gene: TRBD1; V gene: TRBV6-5; clone size: NA; J gene: TRBJ2-1; CDR3 protein: CASSAGQGEKNEQFF; CDR3 DNA: TGTGCCAGCAGCGCGGGACAGGGAGAGAAGAATGAGCAGTTCTTC
D gene: TRBD1; V gene: TRBV30; clone size: NA; J gene: TRBJ1-6; CDR3 protein: CAWAGTENSPLHF; CDR3 DNA: TGTGCCTGGGCCGGGACAGAAAATTCACCCCTCCACTTT
D gene: NA; V gene: TRBV7-6; clone size: NA; J gene: TRBJ2-3; CDR3 protein: CASSLNRQSTDTQYF; CDR3 DNA: TGTGCCAGCAGCCTAAATCGACAGAGCACAGATACGCAGTATTTT
D gene: TRBD2; V gene: TRBV6-2/TRBV6-3; clone size: NA; J gene: TRBJ2-7; CDR3 protein: CASSYGAGGPYEQYF; CDR3 DNA: TGTGCCAGCAGTTACGGGGCGGGAGGGCCCTACGAGCAGTACTTC
D gene: TRBD2; V gene: TRBV27; clone size: NA; J gene: TRBJ2-7; CDR3 protein: CASRTLAGVPEQYF; CDR3 DNA: TGTGCCAGCAGAACACTAGCGGGAGTACCCGAGCAGTACTTC
D gene: NA; V gene: TRBV4-1; clone size: NA; J gene: TRBJ2-2; CDR3 protein: CASSQEGPVAISGELFF; CDR3 DNA: TGCGCCAGCAGCCAGGAGGGACCCGTAGCGATATCCGGGGAGCTGTTTTTT
D gene: TRBD1; V gene: TRBV4-1; clone size: NA; J gene: TRBJ1-2; CDR3 protein: CASSQVPGQVDSNYGYTF; CDR3 DNA: TGCGCCAGCAGCCAAGTTCCGGGACAGGTCGACTCTAACTATGGCTACACCTTC
D gene: TRBD1; V gene: TRBV10-3; clone size: once; J gene: TRBJ1-2; CDR3 protein: CAISPAGDRVYGYTF; CDR3 DNA: TGTGCCATCAGTCCGGCTGGGGACAGGGTCTATGGCTACACCTTC
D gene: TRBD1; V gene: TRBV24-1; clone size: few; J gene: TRBJ1-2; CDR3 protein: CATSDPGQGAHGYTF; CDR3 DNA: TGTGCCACCAGTGATCCGGGACAGGGGGCCCATGGCTACACCTTC
D gene: TRBD2; V gene: TRBV4-2; clone size: NA; J gene: TRBJ2-1; CDR3 protein: CASSQEPGLARDEQFF; CDR3 DNA: TGTGCCAGCAGCCAAGAACCGGGACTAGCTAGGGATGAGCAGTTCTTC